This TCR beta chain was profiled in a study of cytomegalovirus exposure and HLA in healthy donors. Points from the study as a whole: 164 TCR beta chains were listed as cytomegalovirus-associated.

The PCR made use of 60 Vbeta and 13 Jbeta primers. Profiled with immunoSEQ multiplex PCR; TCRdb holds only in-frame clones, not every one. This table holds roughly 90,000 clones, approximately 84% found once. The V gene end was trimmed by 4 bases and the J gene end by 4 bases; junction bases not matched to a gene: 5. The CDR3 runs to 14 residues. From germline, CDR1 is MNHEY and CDR2 SVGAGI. This clone was counted only a few times. Its specificity is unknown. Source material: PBMCs. The source is a man between 18 and 35 years old in good health and CMV-seronegative. The genes are TRBV6-5 and TRBJ2-5; 8 positions agree with TRBD1. The CDR3 DNA follows: TGTGCCAGCAGTTGGACAGGGAGAGCAGAGACCCAGTACTTC. This sequence encodes CASSWTGRAETQYF.